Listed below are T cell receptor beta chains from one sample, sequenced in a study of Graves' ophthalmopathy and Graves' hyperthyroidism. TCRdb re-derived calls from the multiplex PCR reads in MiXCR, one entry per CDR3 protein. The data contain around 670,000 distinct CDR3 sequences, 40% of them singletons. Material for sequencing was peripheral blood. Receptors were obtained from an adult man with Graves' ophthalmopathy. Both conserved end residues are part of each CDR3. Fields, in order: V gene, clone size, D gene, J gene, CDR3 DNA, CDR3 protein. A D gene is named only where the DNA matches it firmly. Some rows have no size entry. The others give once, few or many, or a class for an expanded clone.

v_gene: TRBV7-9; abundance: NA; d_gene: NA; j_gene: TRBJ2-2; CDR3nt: TGTGCCAGCAGTTACTCGCGTATCGCCTCGACCGGGGAGCTGTTTTTT; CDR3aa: CASSYSRIASTGELFF
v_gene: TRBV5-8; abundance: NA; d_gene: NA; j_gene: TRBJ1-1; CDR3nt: TGTGCCAGCAGCTTGGGGGCAGGGGTGAACACTGAAGCTTTCTTT; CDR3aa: CASSLGAGVNTEAFF
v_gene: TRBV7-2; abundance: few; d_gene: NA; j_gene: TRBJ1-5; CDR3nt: TGTGCCAGCAGCTTCTTTGGGGTGGGTCAGCCCCAGCATTTT; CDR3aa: CASSFFGVGQPQHF
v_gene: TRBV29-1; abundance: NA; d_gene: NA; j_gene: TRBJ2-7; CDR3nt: TGCAGCGTTGACAGGGAGGGGGCGGGTGAGCAGTACTTC; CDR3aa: CSVDREGAGEQYF
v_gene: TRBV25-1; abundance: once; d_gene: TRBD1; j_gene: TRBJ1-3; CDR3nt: TGTGCTAGGGGGACAGGGGAAGGAAACACCATATATTTT; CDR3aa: CARGTGEGNTIYF
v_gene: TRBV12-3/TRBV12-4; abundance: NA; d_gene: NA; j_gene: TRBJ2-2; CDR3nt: TGTGCCACCCGAAGGGGGGGCACCGGGGAGCTGTTTTTT; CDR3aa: CATRRGGTGELFF
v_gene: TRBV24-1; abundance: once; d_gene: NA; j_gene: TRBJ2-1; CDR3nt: TGTGCCACAACCGATGGCCAGCAGCAGTTCTTC; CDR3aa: CATTDGQQQFF
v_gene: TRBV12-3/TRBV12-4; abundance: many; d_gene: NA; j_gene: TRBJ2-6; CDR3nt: TGTGCCAGCAGTTTACCCTCTGGGGCCAACGTCCTGACTTTC; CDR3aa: CASSLPSGANVLTF
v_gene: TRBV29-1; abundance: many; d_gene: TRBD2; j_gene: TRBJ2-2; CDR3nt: TGCAGCGTTGGGACTAGCGGGGGAAACACCGGGGAGCTGTTTTTT; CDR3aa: CSVGTSGGNTGELFF
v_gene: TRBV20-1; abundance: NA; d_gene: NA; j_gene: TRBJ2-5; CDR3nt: TGCAGTGCACCCGGGACTTGGCAACAAGAGACCCAGTACTTC; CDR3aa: CSAPGTWQQETQYF
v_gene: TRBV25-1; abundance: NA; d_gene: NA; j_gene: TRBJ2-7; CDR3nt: TGTGCCAGCAGCTTGGGCGGAGGGAGATCCTACGAGCAGTACTTC; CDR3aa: CASSLGGGRSYEQYF
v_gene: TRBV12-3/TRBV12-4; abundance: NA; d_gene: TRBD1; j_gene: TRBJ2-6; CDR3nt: TGTGCCAGCAGCGCCCCGGACAGGGGGTCTCCAAGGGCCAACGTCCTGACTTTC; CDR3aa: CASSAPDRGSPRANVLTF
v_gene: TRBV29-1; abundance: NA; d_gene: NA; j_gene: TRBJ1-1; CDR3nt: TGCAGCGTTGAAGGTGGGGGGCTACAGAACACTGAAGCTTTCTTT; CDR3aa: CSVEGGGLQNTEAFF
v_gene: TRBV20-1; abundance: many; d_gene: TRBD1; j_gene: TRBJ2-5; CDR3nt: TGCAGTGCTAGAGGACAGGGGGCATCGGAGACCCAGTACTTC; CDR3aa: CSARGQGASETQYF
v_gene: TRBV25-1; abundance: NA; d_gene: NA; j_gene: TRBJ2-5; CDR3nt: TGTGCCAGCAGACACACAGGGAGCCAAGAGACCCAGTACTTC; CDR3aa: CASRHTGSQETQYF
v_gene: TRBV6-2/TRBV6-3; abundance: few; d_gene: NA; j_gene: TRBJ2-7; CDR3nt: TGTGCCAGCAGTTACTCTCCAGGCGGATACGAGCAGTACTTC; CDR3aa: CASSYSPGGYEQYF
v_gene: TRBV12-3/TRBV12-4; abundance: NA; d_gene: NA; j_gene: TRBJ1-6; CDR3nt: TGTGCCAGCACCGCAAGACTAGGCCAGAATTCACCCCTCCACTTT; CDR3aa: CASTARLGQNSPLHF
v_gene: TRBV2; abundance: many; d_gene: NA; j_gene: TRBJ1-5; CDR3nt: TGTGCCAGCAGTGCAGGGTACAATCAGCCCCAGCATTTT; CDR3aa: CASSAGYNQPQHF
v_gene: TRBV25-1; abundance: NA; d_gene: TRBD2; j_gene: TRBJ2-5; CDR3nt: TGTGCCAGCAGTGGCCGGACTAGCGGGGGGCCACAAGAGACCCAGTACTTC; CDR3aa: CASSGRTSGGPQETQYF
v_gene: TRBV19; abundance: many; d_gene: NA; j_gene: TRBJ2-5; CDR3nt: TGTGCCAGTACCGGACAGCTTATTGAAGAGACCCAGTACTTC; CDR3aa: CASTGQLIEETQYF
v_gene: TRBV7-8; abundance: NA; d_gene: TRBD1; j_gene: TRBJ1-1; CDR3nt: TGTGCCAGCAGCTTCGGGACAGCCTTGAACACTGAAGCTTTCTTT; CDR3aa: CASSFGTALNTEAFF
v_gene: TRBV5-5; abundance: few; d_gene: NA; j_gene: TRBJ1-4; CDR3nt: TGTGCCAGCAGCTTGGCAAGAGGAAAACTGTTTTTT; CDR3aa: CASSLARGKLFF
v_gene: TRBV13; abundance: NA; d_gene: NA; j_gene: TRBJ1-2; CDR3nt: TGTGCCAGCAGTGAATGGGATGGGCCTGGCTACACCTTC; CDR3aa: CASSEWDGPGYTF
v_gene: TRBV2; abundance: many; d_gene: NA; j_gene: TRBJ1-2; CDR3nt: TGTGCCAGCAGTGAATCTGTCTATGGCTACACCTTC; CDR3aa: CASSESVYGYTF
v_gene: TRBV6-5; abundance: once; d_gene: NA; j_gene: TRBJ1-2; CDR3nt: TGTGCCAGCAGTCCTCACCGGGACACCAAAAGGGGCTATGGCTACACCTTC; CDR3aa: CASSPHRDTKRGYGYTF
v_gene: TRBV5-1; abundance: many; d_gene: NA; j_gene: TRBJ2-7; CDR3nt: TGCGCCAGCAGCTTGGGGGTTGACTACGAGCAGTACTTC; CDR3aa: CASSLGVDYEQYF
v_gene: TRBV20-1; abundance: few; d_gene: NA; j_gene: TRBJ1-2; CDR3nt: TGCAGTGCCCGCGAAAGGGCGGGGGAAATCGGTGGCTACACCTTC; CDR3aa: CSARERAGEIGGYTF
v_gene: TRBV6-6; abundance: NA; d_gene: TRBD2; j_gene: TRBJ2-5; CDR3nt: TGTGCCAGCAATCACGGGACTAGCGGGGAAGAGACCCAGTACTTC; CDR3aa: CASNHGTSGEETQYF
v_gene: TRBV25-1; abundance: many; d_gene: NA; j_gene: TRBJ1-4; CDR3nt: TGTGCCAGCAGTGAATTGGGAATGGGACGGGGTAATGAAAAACTGTTTTTT; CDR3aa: CASSELGMGRGNEKLFF
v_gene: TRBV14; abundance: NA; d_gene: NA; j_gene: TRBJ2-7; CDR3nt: TGTGCCAGCAGCCAAGATCAGACTCCTTACGAGCAGTACTTC; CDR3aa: CASSQDQTPYEQYF
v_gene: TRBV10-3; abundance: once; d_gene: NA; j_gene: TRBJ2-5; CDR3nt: TGTGCCACCCGACAGAACACTGAAGAGACCCAGTACTTC; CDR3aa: CATRQNTEETQYF